This T cell receptor (beta chain) was recorded in a study of T cells in localized non-small cell lung cancer. The study, taken as a whole, reports: One tumor region alone was sequenced, and heterogeneity therefore remains possible. Adjacent lung had a median roughly 53 of the 100 largest tumor clones. Uninvolved adjacent lung showed the highest T cell clonality, exceeding tumor. An association was observed between higher blood T cell density and longer overall survival.

Trimming took off 0 bases at V and 7 bases at J, with 7 bases between the two ends. The CDR3 is 13 amino acids. Per germline, CDR1 SGHTS and CDR2 YDEGEE. With regard to this clone: Antigen: not known.

Method: immunoSEQ multiplex PCR; TCRdb's copy keeps in-frame clones and lacks some. The profile shows 45,000 to 60,000 clones, about 88% of them singletons. This receptor was taken from a man aged 35 to 69 with stage II lung adenocarcinoma. V usage is TRBV5-8 and J usage is TRBJ1-4; D unclear. Sequencing used PBMCs, obtained before any cancer treatment. CDR3 amino acids: CASSLDGGEKLFF. The CDR3 DNA is TGTGCCAGCAGCTTGGACGGTGGTGAAAAACTGTTTTTT. Combining the CDR3 with reference TRBV5-8 and TRBJ1-4 gives the whole variable domain EAGVTQSPTHLIKTRGQQATLRCSPISGHTSVYWYQQALGLGLQFLLWYDEGEERNRGNFPPRFSGRQFPNYSSELNVNALELEDSALYLCASSLDGGEKLFFGSGTQLSVL.